The 3 T cell receptor beta chains below come from one sample, sequenced in a study of T cell responses to AZD1222 COVID-19 vaccine. Repertoires were generated with immunoSEQ multiplex PCR, while TCRdb's copy carries only in-frame clones and drops some. Here the sample spans some 110,000 clones, just over 85% being singletons. The sequences come from peripheral blood, collected 28 days after the second AZD1222 dose. Receptor source: an adult who received the AZD1222 COVID-19 vaccine.

J is TRBJ2-2 and V is TRBV5-1, with a tentative D call TRBD2 (6 bases). Per germline, CDR1 SGHRS and CDR2 YFSETQ. The V end was cut by 1 base, the J end by 0 bases, with 7 bases between. CDR3 length equals 15 residues. The CDR3 protein is CASSLSGANTGELFF. The CDR3 coding sequence is TGCGCCAGCAGCTTGTCGGGGGCGAACACCGGGGAGCTGTTTTTT.

This sequence joins TRBV28 and TRBJ2-7; D is possibly TRBD1 (6 bases). V lost 5 bases and J 4 bases, leaving 15 bases between the germline ends. Germline CDR1 MDHEN, CDR2 SYDVKM. The CDR3 is made up of 14 amino acids. CDR3 bases: TGTGCCAGCAGTCTAAAACAGGGAGAGTACGAGCAGTACTTC. Translation gives CASSLKQGEYEQYF.

This clone was seen a few times. V is TRBV2 and J is TRBJ2-7; no clear D gene. This CDR3 comprises 14 residues. Between the trimmed V and J ends, which lost 7 bases and 0 bases, there was a span of 13 bases. Germline CDR1 SNHLY, CDR2 FYNNEI. The CDR3 nucleotides are TGTGCCAGCACAGTCGCGTCAAGCTCCTACGAGCAGTACTTC. Amino acid sequence: CASTVASSSYEQYF.